The clone carrying this T cell receptor (beta chain) was picked up a small number of times. Trimming took 1 base from V and 0 from J; bases not matched to a gene: 3. The germline CDR1 and CDR2 sequences are SGHVS and FNYEAQ. The CDR3 extends over 16 amino acids. The entry originates in a study of CD8+ T cells in alopecia areata. Treatment defined: oral pan-JAK inhibitor, 5-10 mg twice daily. Sequencing relied on a cDNA template that was reverse transcribed from extracted RNA. Clones were read by immunoSEQ multiplex PCR, and TCRdb kept only the in-frame ones, dropping some. The data contain about 180,000 clones, approximately 53% of them singletons.

This receptor was taken from a human donor with alopecia areata. The V and J genes are TRBV7-6 and TRBJ2-3; 8 nucleotides agree with TRBD2. The sequences come from CD8+ T cells sorted from blood, collected at week 24, from a patient treated with tofacitinib. The CDR3 region is CASSLEAGESTDTQYF. The CDR3 DNA follows: TGTGCCAGCAGCTTAGAAGCGGGGGAGAGCACAGATACGCAGTATTTT.